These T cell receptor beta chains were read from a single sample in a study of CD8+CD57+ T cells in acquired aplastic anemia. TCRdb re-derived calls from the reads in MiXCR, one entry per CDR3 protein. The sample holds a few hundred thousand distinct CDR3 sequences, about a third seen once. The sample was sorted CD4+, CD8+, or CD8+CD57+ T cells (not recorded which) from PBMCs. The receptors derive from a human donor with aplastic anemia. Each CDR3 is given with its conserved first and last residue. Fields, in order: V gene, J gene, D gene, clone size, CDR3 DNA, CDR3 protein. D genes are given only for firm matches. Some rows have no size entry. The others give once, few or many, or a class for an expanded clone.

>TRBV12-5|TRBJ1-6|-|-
TGTGCTAGTGGCCTTAACTCCTATAATTCACCCCTCCACTTT
CASGLNSYNSPLHF
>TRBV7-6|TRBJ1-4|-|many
TGTGCCAGCAGTCGTCGGGGCACAGAAAAACTGTTTTTT
CASSRRGTEKLFF
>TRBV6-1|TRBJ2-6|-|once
TGTGCCAGCACTCGGTCCAGCTCTGGGGCCAACGTCCTGACTTTC
CASTRSSSGANVLTF
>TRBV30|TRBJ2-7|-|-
TGTGCCTGGAAGCGAGGAGCTTACTCCTACGAGCAGTACTTC
CAWKRGAYSYEQYF
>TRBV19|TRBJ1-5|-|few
TGTGCCAGTAGTATAGCAGACAGACACAATCAGCCCCAGCATTTT
CASSIADRHNQPQHF
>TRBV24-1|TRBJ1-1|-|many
TGTGCCACCAGTGATTTGTCAGGGCCCTTGAACACTGAAGCTTTCTTT
CATSDLSGPLNTEAFF
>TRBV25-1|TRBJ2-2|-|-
TGTGCCAGCAGCTTAAATGGCATATCGGGTAACACCGGGGAGCTGTTTTTT
CASSLNGISGNTGELFF
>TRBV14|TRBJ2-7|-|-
TGTGCCGGCAGCCAAGAATTACCATACGAGCAGTACTTC
CAGSQELPYEQYF
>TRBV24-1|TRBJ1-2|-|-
TGTGCCACCAGTTATAGGGCCGTGGGCTATGGCTACACCTTC
CATSYRAVGYGYTF
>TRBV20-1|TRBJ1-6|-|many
TGCAGTGCTAGAGTCGCGGGATCGAGCTCCTATAATTCACCCCTCCACTTT
CSARVAGSSSYNSPLHF
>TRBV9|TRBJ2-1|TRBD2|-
TGTGCCAGCAGCGTAGCTGTGGGACTAGAGTTTGAGCAGTTCTTC
CASSVAVGLEFEQFF
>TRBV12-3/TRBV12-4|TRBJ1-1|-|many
TGTGCCAGCAGCTTAGAGGGGGACACTGAAGCTTTCTTT
CASSLEGDTEAFF
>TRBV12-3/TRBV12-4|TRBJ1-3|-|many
TGTGCCAGCAGTCCCTCCCGCTCTGGAAACACCATATATTTT
CASSPSRSGNTIYF
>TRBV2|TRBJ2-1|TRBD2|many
TGTGCCAGCAAGTCCGGGAGGGATTACAATGAGCAGTTCTTC
CASKSGRDYNEQFF
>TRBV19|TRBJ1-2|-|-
TGTGCCAGTAGGGTTGTCTTCCGGGGCGTATTTGGTGGCTACACCTTC
CASRVVFRGVFGGYTF
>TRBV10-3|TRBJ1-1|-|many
TGTGCCATCAGTGAGTGGTGGGTGAGGAAGACTGAAGCTTTCTTT
CAISEWWVRKTEAFF
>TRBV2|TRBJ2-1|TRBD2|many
TGTGCCAGCACTAGCGGGATGGGGTTTGAGCAGTTCTTC
CASTSGMGFEQFF
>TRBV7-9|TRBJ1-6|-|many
TGTGCCAGCAGCTTAGGGCCCCGATCACCCCTCCACTTT
CASSLGPRSPLHF
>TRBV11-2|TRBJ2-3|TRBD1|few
TGTGCCAGCAGCTCACGACAGGGTGGAACAGATACGCAGTATTTT
CASSSRQGGTDTQYF
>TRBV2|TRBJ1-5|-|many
TGTGCCAGCAGTGGGCCCGTCCCTGTAGGCAATCAGCCCCAGCATTTT
CASSGPVPVGNQPQHF
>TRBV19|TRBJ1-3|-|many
TGTGCCAGTAGTAAGGCAGTATCTGGAAACACCATATATTTT
CASSKAVSGNTIYF
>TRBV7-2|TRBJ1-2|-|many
TGTGCCAGCAGCTTCCAACAGGGAGTTTCCTATGGCTACACCTTC
CASSFQQGVSYGYTF
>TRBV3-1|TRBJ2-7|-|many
TGTGCCAGCAGCCAGGGATACGAGCAGTACTTC
CASSQGYEQYF
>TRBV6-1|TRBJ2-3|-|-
TGTGCCAGCAGTGACCAAGGGAGCACAGATACGCAGTATTTT
CASSDQGSTDTQYF
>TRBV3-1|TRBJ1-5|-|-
TGTGCCAGCAGCCACGGGGGGACCAATCAGCCCCAGCATTTT
CASSHGGTNQPQHF
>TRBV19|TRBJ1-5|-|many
TGTGCCAGTAGTATAGGTCCACAGGGACATAGCAATCAGCCCCAGCATTTT
CASSIGPQGHSNQPQHF
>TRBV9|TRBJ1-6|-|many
TGTGCCAGCAGCGTAGGGTCAGTAGGGGATAATTCACCCCTCCACTTT
CASSVGSVGDNSPLHF
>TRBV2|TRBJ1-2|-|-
TGTGCCAGCAGGTGGACTAGCGGCAACACCTTC
CASRWTSGNTF
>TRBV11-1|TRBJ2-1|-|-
TGTGCCAGCAGCCGTAGACCCTGGAGGTTTTACAATGAGCAGTTCTTC
CASSRRPWRFYNEQFF
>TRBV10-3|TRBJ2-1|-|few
TGTGCCACCCAGGAGGTAGTGGACTACAATGAGCAGTTCTTC
CATQEVVDYNEQFF
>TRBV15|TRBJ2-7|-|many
TGTGCCACCAGCCAAGACAGGTTGGGGTCCTACGAGCAGTACTTC
CATSQDRLGSYEQYF
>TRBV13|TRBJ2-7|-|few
TGTGCCGGCGAGAGGGGACGGAATTACGAGCAGTACTTC
CAGERGRNYEQYF
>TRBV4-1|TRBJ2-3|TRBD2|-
TGCGCCAGCAGCCTGCTCGCGGGGGGCACGCAGTATTTT
CASSLLAGGTQYF
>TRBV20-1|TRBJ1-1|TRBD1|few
TGCAGTGCCGCTACCGGGACAGGGGACACTGAAGCTTTCTTT
CSAATGTGDTEAFF
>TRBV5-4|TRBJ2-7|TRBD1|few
TGTGCCAGCAGCTTGGTAGCATCGGACAGGGGGTCCTACGAGCAGTACTTC
CASSLVASDRGSYEQYF
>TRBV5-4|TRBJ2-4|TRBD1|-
TGTGCCAGCAGGGCGGCAGGGGGAAGAGACATTCAGTACTTC
CASRAAGGRDIQYF
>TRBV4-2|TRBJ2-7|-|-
TGTGCCAGCAGCCAAGATGGCGGGACACTCTCCTACGAGCAGTACTTC
CASSQDGGTLSYEQYF
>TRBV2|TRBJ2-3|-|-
TGTGCCAGCAGGTGGTCTGCAGATACGCAGTATTTT
CASRWSADTQYF